This TCR beta chain came from a study of OX40 agonist ivuxolimab in advanced cancers. At the level of the study: Dose-escalation patients suffered from hepatocellular carcinoma, melanoma, renal cell or head and neck cancer. With a range of roughly 20 to 90, age averaged approximately 64 years, and around 83% were male. Earlier anti-PD-1, anti-PD-L1 or anti-CTLA-4 therapy was permitted; 30% to 45% had received some.

The table came from immunoSEQ multiplex PCR; TCRdb's copy has only in-frame clones and leaves some out. Of about 88,000 clones listed, approximately 85% are singletons. This sequence originates from an adult with an advanced solid tumor such as melanoma, head and neck, liver or kidney cancer. This material consisted of CD4+ or CD8+ T cells sorted from blood, taken in a trial of the OX40 agonist ivuxolimab.

CDR3 in amino acids: CASSSPALSPLHF. In DNA form, the CDR3 reads TGTGCCAGCAGCTCCCCGGCACTTTCACCCCTCCACTTT. This chain uses TRBV7-9 with TRBJ1-6; D not resolved. Trimming removed 4 bases from V and 9 bases from J, with 10 bases in between. The CDR3 totals 13 residues. The V gene's germline CDR1 is SEHNR and CDR2 FQNEAQ (reference sequence).